Given below is one T cell receptor beta chain in context. Separate from the roughly 670-subject first cohort, the roughly 120-subject validation cohort was the one that the donors belonged to. Assay: immunoSEQ multiplex PCR; the TCRdb copy retains only in-frame clones and omits some. The sample contains roughly 59,000 clones, 90% to 95% of which appear only once. This entry is derived from a study of cytomegalovirus exposure and HLA in healthy donors. The CDR3 is 13 amino acids. Germline assignment: CDR1 SGHTA and CDR2 FQGTGA. Trimming stripped 4 bases from V and 3 bases from J, with 9 bases between. The TCR was taken from a man aged 18 to 35 in good health and CMV-seropositive. The V gene is TRBV7-3, the J gene TRBJ1-1; tentative D call: TRBD1 (6 bases). Specimen: PBMCs. The CDR3 region is CASSYSGDTEAFF. The CDR3 coding sequence is TGTGCCAGCAGCTACTCAGGGGACACTGAAGCTTTCTTT. The full variable domain, in which reference TRBV7-3 and TRBJ1-1 provide the parts outside the CDR3, is GAGVSQTPSNKVTEKGKYVELRCDPISGHTALYWYRQSLGQGPEFLIYFQGTGAADDSGLPNDRFFAVRPEGSVSTLKIQRTERGDSAVYLCASSYSGDTEAFFGQGTRLTVV.